Following are 20 T cell receptor beta chains from one sample sequenced in a study of T cells in Graves' hyperthyroidism and ophthalmopathy. Amplification of TCR beta CDR3 regions was performed using RNA transcripts as template. First-round RT-PCR with HTBI primers amplified the TCR CDR3 region. One entry per CDR3 protein, called by TCRdb with MiXCR from the multiplex PCR reads. Of 500,000 to 750,000 distinct CDR3 sequences in the sample, 12% to 15% were seen once. Sequencing input: blood. These receptors all stem from a woman under 30 with Graves' ophthalmopathy.

The chain uses TRBV29-1 and TRBJ1-1; no reliable D call. The CDR3 runs 11 residues. V lost 3 bases and J lost 4, with 6 bases in between. Germline CDR1 SQVTM, CDR2 ANQGSEA. CDR3 in amino acids: CSVDWGTEAFF. The CDR3, as DNA: TGCAGCGTTGATTGGGGCACTGAAGCTTTCTTT. The complete variable domain, with remaining parts taken from reference TRBV29-1 and TRBJ1-1, reads SAVISQKPSRDICQRGTSLTIQCQVDSQVTMMFWYRQQPGQSLTLIATANQGSEATYESGFVIDKFPISRPNLTFSTLTVSNMSPEDSSIYLCSVDWGTEAFFGQGTRLTVV.

V usage is TRBV4-3 and J usage is TRBJ2-6, with D perhaps given as TRBD1 or TRBD2 (5 bases each). Trimming took off 2 bases at V and 0 bases at J, with 14 bases between the two ends. Germline CDR1 and CDR2: LGHNA and YSLEER. This CDR3 comprises 18 residues. The CDR3 spells CASSQKGEGSSGANVLTF. The CDR3 coding sequence is TGCGCCAGCAGCCAAAAAGGCGAGGGGTCCTCTGGGGCCAACGTCCTGACTTTC.

This clonotype was picked up many times. This chain joins TRBV7-2 and TRBJ2-3; the D call may be TRBD1 or TRBD2 (5 bases each). V shed 5 bases and J shed 0 bases, with 12 bases lying between them. From germline, CDR1 is SGHTA and CDR2 FQGNSA. The CDR3 covers 15 residues. The CDR3 is CASSHRDGSTDTQYF. CDR3 DNA: TGTGCCAGCAGCCACCGGGACGGCAGCACAGATACGCAGTATTTT.

This clonotype was picked up a small number of times. The rearrangement joins TRBV6-1 to TRBJ2-2; perhaps TRBD2 as D (5 bases). Germline V gives CDR1 MNHNS, CDR2 SASEGT. V dropped 8 bases and J dropped 7 bases, with 14 bases sitting between them. The CDR3 extends over 13 amino acids. The CDR3 nucleotides read TGTGCCAGCGGACTTCTAGCTTTCGGGGAGCTGTTTTTT. As protein: CASGLLAFGELFF.

This chain uses TRBV27 with TRBJ1-4; D is possibly TRBD1 (6 bases). Germline V gene lookup returns CDR1 MNHEY and CDR2 SMNVEV (reference sequence). CDR3 size: 15 residues. Trimming cost V 2 bases and J 4 bases, with 11 bases left between them. The CDR3 sequence is CASSLPDRFNEKLFF. In DNA form, the CDR3 reads TGTGCCAGCAGTTTACCTGACAGGTTTAATGAAAAACTGTTTTTT.

This clonotype came up many times. The chain combines TRBV7-9 with TRBJ2-3; 10 nucleotides match TRBD2. Germline values: CDR1 SEHNR, CDR2 FQNEAQ (reference sequence). This CDR3 is 16 amino acids long. The junction had 12 bases not matched to a gene; V was cut back by 5 bases and J by 7 bases. CDR3 DNA sequence: TGTGCCAGCAGCCCTTGGGCTAGCGGGAGTGCAAATACGCAGTATTTT. Protein sequence: CASSPWASGSANTQYF.

As regards this clonotype: This may arise from a read error, as a much more abundant clone is one base away. The chain couples TRBV6-1 to TRBJ1-5; no definite D call. Trimming stripped 1 base from V and 4 bases from J, with 17 bases between. The CDR3 totals 17 residues. CDR1 is MNHNS, CDR2 SASEGT, per germline. The chain's CDR3 is CASSEVEGRHQNQPQHF. The CDR3 DNA reads TGTGCCAGCAGTGAAGTAGAAGGTAGGCACCAAAATCAGCCCCAGCATTTT.

The J gene is TRBJ2-3, the V gene TRBV7-9; D not resolved. The CDR3 has 12 residues. V shed 8 bases and J shed 4 bases, with 10 bases lying between them. Germline assignment: CDR1 SEHNR and CDR2 FQNEAQ (reference sequence). The CDR3 loop reads CASCSRADTQYF. The CDR3 region has the DNA TGTGCCAGCTGCTCTCGGGCAGATACGCAGTATTTT.

Worth noting for this clonotype: Being one base from a much bigger clone, this may be a read error. This chain uses TRBV7-8 with TRBJ2-7; tentatively, D is TRBD1 (6 bases). The CDR3 is 12 residues long. Germline V gene sequence: CDR1 SGHVS, CDR2 FQNEAQ. The V gene lost 5 bases and the J gene lost 9 bases, with 14 bases spanning the gap. The CDR3 DNA reads TGTGCCAGCAGCACAGGGATGGCCGGGCAGTACTTC. As protein: CASSTGMAGQYF.

This clonotype was counted ten times or more. This chain uses TRBV2 with TRBJ1-6; the D is unclear. V lost 8 bases and J lost 14, with 16 bases in between. The germline V gene has CDR1 SNHLY and CDR2 FYNNEI. This CDR3 contains 12 residues. In DNA form, the CDR3 reads TGTGCCAGCCGGGAGTCCGGGGAGGCCCTCCACTTT. Its protein product is CASRESGEALHF.

This clonotype was observed a handful of times. The rearrangement joins TRBV4-3 to TRBJ2-5; 8 bases match TRBD2. V trimming: 0 bases; J trimming: 3 bases; junction bases outside the gene matches: 9. This CDR3 is built from 17 residues. Germline V gene lookup returns CDR1 LGHNA and CDR2 YSLEER. This chain's CDR3 is CASSQDPGLAGEETQYF. DNA for the CDR3: TGCGCCAGCAGCCAAGACCCCGGTCTAGCGGGTGAAGAGACCCAGTACTTC.

This clonotype was observed a single time. The V and J genes are TRBV28 and TRBJ2-3, with 9 bases matching TRBD2. Germline CDR1 reads MDHEN; CDR2 reads SYDVKM. Trimming at V came to 5 bases and at J to 3 bases, leaving 6 bases not matched to a gene. This CDR3 has 15 amino acids. The CDR3 bases are TGTGCCAGCAGTCAGAGCGGGAGGCTGACAGATACGCAGTATTTT. Translating it yields CASSQSGRLTDTQYF. The whole variable domain, remainder taken from reference TRBV28 and TRBJ2-3, is DVKVTQSSRYLVKRTGEKVFLECVQDMDHENMFWYRQDPGLGLRLIYFSYDVKMKEKGDIPEGYSVSREKKERFSLILESASTNQTSMYLCASSQSGRLTDTQYFGPGTRLTVL.

This clonotype was recorded many times. V gene TRBV30 combines with J gene TRBJ2-1; 15 bases are shared with TRBD2. Looked up from germline, CDR1 is GTSNPN and CDR2 is SVGIG (reference sequence). V trimming: 0 bases; J trimming: 6 bases; junction bases outside the gene matches: 6. CDR3 size: 17 residues. CDR3 region: CAWSVIRGLAGGNEQFF. CDR3 nucleotides: TGTGCCTGGAGTGTCATCCGGGGACTAGCGGGAGGCAATGAGCAGTTCTTC.

This chain connects TRBV20-1 to TRBJ2-1; D remains unclear. The CDR3 extends over 14 amino acids. The V gene's germline CDR1 is DFQATT and CDR2 SNEGSKA (reference sequence). V gave up 3 bases and J gave up 0 bases, with 9 bases separating them. The CDR3 region has the DNA TGCAGTGCTAGCACTCCTAGCTCCTACAATGAGCAGTTCTTC. Residues: CSASTPSSYNEQFF.

This clonotype has just a few counts. CDR3 protein: CSAPGPFF. CDR3 in DNA: TGCAGTGCCCCTGGGCCTTTCTTT. The rearrangement joins TRBV20-1 to TRBJ1-1; no firm D call. V dropped 6 bases and J dropped 12 bases, with 8 bases sitting between them. CDR3 size: 8 residues. Germline CDR1 and CDR2: DFQATT and SNEGSKA (reference sequence).

The CDR3 loop is CASSSPRDRGFRVDSPLHF. The CDR3 nucleotides read TGTGCCAGCAGCTCCCCCCGGGACAGGGGCTTCCGCGTGGATTCACCCCTCCACTTT. This rearrangement joins TRBV7-9 to TRBJ1-6; 10 nucleotides match TRBD1. The CDR3 is made up of 19 amino acids. CDR1 and CDR2 from the germline V gene are SEHNR and FQNEAQ (reference sequence). V shed 4 bases, J shed 8 bases, and the junction held 17 bases outside the gene matches.

This clonotype showed up many times. V and J are TRBV9 and TRBJ2-3; 8 bases are a match to TRBD2. V was pared by 4 bases and J by 6 bases, with 10 bases of the junction left unmatched. The V gene's germline CDR1 is SGDLS and CDR2 YYNGEE. The CDR3 is made up of 15 amino acids. The CDR3 loop reads CASSPRLATSDTQYF. CDR3 sequence (DNA): TGTGCCAGCAGCCCGCGACTAGCGACCTCCGATACGCAGTATTTT.

This clonotype was recorded at least ten times. CDR3: CASSIGQGINYGYTF. The DNA for the CDR3 is TGTGCCAGTAGTATAGGACAGGGAATAAACTATGGCTACACCTTC. The chain uses TRBV19 and TRBJ1-2, with TRBD1 identical over 7 bases. Trimming removed 1 base from V and 2 bases from J; junction bases left unmatched: 4. Germline V gene lookup returns CDR1 LNHDA and CDR2 SQIVND (reference sequence). CDR3 length equals 15 residues.

This clonotype was seen repeatedly, ten times or more. V gene TRBV12-3 or TRBV12-4 combines with J gene TRBJ2-6; D may be TRBD1 (6 bases). This CDR3 contains 17 residues. The V and J ends lost 4 bases and 1 base respectively, with 14 bases between them. Written as DNA, the CDR3 is TGTGCCAGCAGTTCAGACACAGGGTTTTCTGGGGCCAACGTCCTGACTTTC. Residues: CASSSDTGFSGANVLTF.

This chain uses TRBV7-9 with TRBJ2-3; 14 nucleotides agree with TRBD2. The CDR3 totals 15 residues. The ends lost 0 bases at V and 14 bases at J; junction bases unmatched: 7. Germline assignment: CDR1 SEHNR and CDR2 FQNEAQ (reference sequence). CDR3 DNA sequence: TGTGCCAGCAGCTTAGCGGAGAAGACTAGCGGGAGGGGGTATTTT. Protein product: CASSLAEKTSGRGYF.